This is a list of T cell receptor beta chains from one sample in a study of cytomegalovirus exposure and HLA in healthy donors. The data were produced by immunoSEQ multiplex PCR, yet TCRdb's version contains in-frame clones alone and is incomplete. This table holds about 140,000 clones, more than 8% found once. The sample taken for sequencing was PBMCs. The receptors come from a middle-aged man in good health and CMV-seronegative. Both conserved end residues are part of each CDR3. The D gene is left open where the match is weak. Clone sizes are given selectively: once, few, many, or a class where the clone is expanded.

>TRBD1|TRBJ1-3|TRBV7-6|few
CASSYRDRALSGNTIYF
TGTGCCAGCAGCTACCGGGACAGGGCTCTCTCTGGAAACACCATATATTTT
>.|TRBJ1-1|TRBV5-1|few
CASSLESGSDTEAFF
TGCGCCAGCAGCTTGGAATCAGGATCAGACACTGAAGCTTTCTTT
>.|TRBJ2-3|TRBV2|few
CASSPTYGTDTQYF
TGTGCCAGCAGTCCTACTTATGGCACAGATACGCAGTATTTT
>TRBD2|TRBJ2-1|TRBV10-3|.
CAISAGLAGGSSGEQFF
TGTGCCATCAGCGCCGGACTAGCGGGAGGGTCCTCCGGTGAGCAGTTCTTC
>TRBD1|TRBJ1-3|TRBV7-3|.
CASSSNRGDTIYF
TGTGCCAGCAGCTCCAACAGGGGAGACACCATATATTTT
>TRBD1|TRBJ1-1|TRBV28|few
CAGSLGDRVNTEAFF
TGTGCCGGCAGTTTGGGGGACAGGGTGAACACTGAAGCTTTCTTT
>TRBD1|TRBJ1-6|TRBV6-5|.
CASSYRRQGNSPLHF
TGTGCCAGCAGTTACCGCCGACAGGGTAACTCACCCCTCCACTTT
>TRBD1|TRBJ2-5|TRBV30|many
CAWSPRLGQGDFGTQYF
TGTGCCTGGAGTCCCCGATTGGGCCAGGGGGATTTTGGGACCCAGTACTTC
>.|TRBJ1-2|TRBV9|.
CASSVEEGMGFSYGYTF
TGTGCCAGCAGCGTAGAAGAGGGAATGGGGTTTAGCTATGGCTACACCTTC
>.|TRBJ2-2|TRBV5-1|few
CASSLAGANTGELFF
TGCGCCAGCAGCTTAGCAGGGGCGAACACCGGGGAGCTGTTTTTT
>TRBD1|TRBJ1-1|TRBV28|.
CASRASRGRLTEAFF
TGTGCCAGCAGGGCAAGCAGGGGGCGCCTCACTGAAGCTTTCTTT
>TRBD1|TRBJ2-7|TRBV25-1|.
CASSAPRDREYEQYF
TGTGCCAGCAGTGCACCCCGGGACAGGGAATACGAGCAGTACTTC
>.|TRBJ1-3|TRBV5-4|few
CASSARLSDTIYF
TGTGCCAGCAGCGCTAGGCTCAGCGACACCATATATTTT
>TRBD1|TRBJ1-5|TRBV27|few
CASSLSGTGGNQPQHF
TGTGCCAGCAGTTTATCCGGGACAGGGGGCAATCAGCCCCAGCATTTT
>TRBD1|TRBJ1-3|TRBV9|.
CASSKGQGTYTIYF
TGTGCCAGCAGCAAAGGACAGGGGACTTACACCATATATTTT
>.|TRBJ1-2|TRBV19|few
CASSPGAGAGYGYTF
TGTGCCAGTAGTCCCGGAGCAGGGGCGGGCTATGGCTACACCTTC
>.|TRBJ2-5|TRBV2|few
CASSEARQETQYF
TGTGCCAGCAGTGAGGCCAGACAAGAGACCCAGTACTTC
>.|TRBJ1-2|TRBV27|.
CASSFRGNYGYTF
TGTGCCAGCAGTTTTCGAGGAAACTATGGCTACACCTTC
>TRBD2|TRBJ2-3|TRBV15|.
CATSRGEGGTDTQYF
TGTGCCACCAGCAGAGGGGAGGGAGGCACAGATACGCAGTATTTT
>TRBD1|TRBJ2-6|TRBV7-3|few
CASSSPGQGPSGANVLTF
TGTGCCAGCAGCTCCCCGGGACAGGGCCCCTCTGGGGCCAACGTCCTGACTTTC
>TRBD1|TRBJ2-7|TRBV28|few
CASSSGQIYEQYF
TGTGCCAGCAGTTCGGGACAGATCTACGAGCAGTACTTC
>.|TRBJ2-3|TRBV9|.
CASSVGASTDTQYF
TGTGCCAGCAGCGTAGGGGCTAGCACAGATACGCAGTATTTT
>TRBD1|TRBJ1-4|TRBV11-2|.
CASSLDVPGQGKKNEKLFF
TGTGCCAGCAGCTTAGACGTCCCGGGACAGGGAAAGAAGAATGAAAAACTGTTTTTT
>.|TRBJ2-1|TRBV2|.
CASFWTGYEQFF
TGTGCCAGCTTTTGGACGGGATATGAGCAGTTCTTC
>TRBD1|TRBJ1-2|TRBV19|.
CASSTDRENGYTF
TGTGCCAGTAGTACGGACAGGGAAAATGGCTACACCTTC
>.|TRBJ2-4|TRBV28|.
CASSAGVRRPLNIQYF
TGTGCCAGCAGTGCAGGGGTCAGGCGGCCCTTAAACATTCAGTACTTC
>.|TRBJ1-6|TRBV5-4|.
CASSFREGYNSPLHF
TGTGCCAGCAGCTTTAGGGAGGGTTATAATTCACCCCTCCACTTT
>TRBD1|TRBJ1-1|TRBV5-1|few
CASSQSTGGNTEAFF
TGCGCCAGCAGCCAATCTACAGGGGGGAACACTGAAGCTTTCTTT
>.|TRBJ1-5|TRBV19|few
CASGVDSGRNQPQHF
TGTGCCTCAGGGGTCGACTCAGGAAGAAATCAGCCCCAGCATTTT
>.|TRBJ2-3|TRBV18|.
CASSPMNRDTQYF
TGTGCCAGCTCACCAATGAACAGGGATACGCAGTATTTT
>.|TRBJ2-7|TRBV18|few
CASSSDWGRAESSYEQYF
TGTGCCAGCTCAAGCGACTGGGGCCGGGCCGAAAGCTCCTACGAGCAGTACTTC
>.|TRBJ1-2|TRBV6-5|few
CASSLRTGSDYGYTF
TGTGCCAGCAGTCTCCGCACAGGGTCTGACTATGGCTACACCTTC
>TRBD1|TRBJ1-6|TRBV7-2|.
CASSFRDRGMSPLHF
TGTGCCAGCAGCTTCCGGGACAGGGGGATGTCACCCCTCCACTTT
>TRBD2|TRBJ2-1|TRBV18|.
CASSPLAAGGLSSYNEQFF
TGTGCCAGCTCACCACTCGCAGCGGGGGGTCTTAGCTCCTACAATGAGCAGTTCTTC
>.|TRBJ1-5|TRBV25-1|.
CASSEGLDRLYQPQHF
TGTGCCAGCAGTGAGGGGTTGGACAGACTCTATCAGCCCCAGCATTTT
>TRBD1|TRBJ1-2|TRBV5-1|few
CASTLDRGHGYGYTF
TGCGCCAGCACCTTGGACAGGGGGCATGGCTATGGCTACACCTTC
>.|TRBJ2-3|TRBV10-1|.
CASSELGLTDTQYF
TGCGCCAGCAGTGAGTTGGGACTCACAGATACGCAGTATTTT
>.|TRBJ1-5|TRBV30|few
CAWSAGVGQPQHF
TGTGCCTGGAGTGCAGGGGTTGGACAGCCCCAGCATTTT
>.|TRBJ1-5|TRBV28|few
CASSLLQEGPQHF
TGTGCCAGCAGTTTATTACAGGAGGGGCCCCAGCATTTT
>TRBD1|TRBJ1-5|TRBV6-1|.
CASSAGDRGGFNQPQHF
TGTGCCAGCAGTGCAGGTGACAGGGGAGGTTTCAATCAGCCCCAGCATTTT
>.|TRBJ2-2|TRBV6-6|.
CASTLRQSSYTGELFF
TGTGCCAGCACCCTGCGACAGTCCTCCTACACCGGGGAGCTGTTTTTT
>.|TRBJ2-6|TRBV9|.
CASSVQVSGANVLTF
TGTGCCAGCAGCGTCCAGGTCTCTGGGGCCAACGTCCTGACTTTC
>.|TRBJ1-6|TRBV27|few
CASSWRRDSPLHF
TGTGCCAGCAGCTGGAGGCGGGATTCACCCCTCCACTTT
>TRBD2|TRBJ2-7|TRBV2|.
CASGGQLAGVYEQYF
TGTGCCAGCGGAGGGCAATTAGCGGGGGTCTACGAGCAGTACTTC
>.|TRBJ2-5|TRBV2|.
CASRGRSDFGETQYF
TGTGCCAGCAGGGGGAGGAGCGACTTCGGGGAGACCCAGTACTTC
>TRBD1|TRBJ2-2|TRBV7-9|few
CASSLRQGNTGELFF
TGTGCCAGCAGCCTACGACAGGGGAACACCGGGGAGCTGTTTTTT
>TRBD2|TRBJ2-2|TRBV6-5|.
CASCNSGGTGELFF
TGTGCCAGTTGCAATAGCGGGGGCACCGGGGAGCTGTTTTTT
>.|TRBJ2-3|TRBV7-2|.
CASSLRQGGGTDTQYF
TGTGCCAGCAGCTTAAGACAGGGAGGAGGGACAGATACGCAGTATTTT
>TRBD1|TRBJ2-6|TRBV7-3|.
CASSLRTGATGANVLTF
TGTGCCAGCAGCTTAAGGACAGGGGCGACTGGGGCCAACGTCCTGACTTTC
>TRBD1|TRBJ1-5|TRBV6-1|.
CASSETVGQGNQPQHF
TGTGCCAGCAGTGAAACGGTGGGACAGGGCAATCAGCCCCAGCATTTT
>.|TRBJ1-1|TRBV25-1|.
CASSEMRRGSNTEAFF
TGTGCCAGCAGTGAAATGAGACGGGGGTCGAACACTGAAGCTTTCTTT
>.|TRBJ1-5|TRBV2|few
CASSQLTVGNQPQHF
TGTGCCAGCAGTCAACTGACAGTAGGCAATCAGCCCCAGCATTTT